This T cell receptor beta chain was captured by sequencing in a study of CD8 T cells in Susac syndrome. General study points: There were 15 to 20 Susac-specific public clones in total CD8+ repertoires and roughly five in CD8+ TEMRA repertoires.

On this clonotype: Its antigen is not identified.

RNA was extracted with the RNeasy kit, and a quantity of roughly 0.5 to 1 ug was reverse transcribed using random hexamers. TCRdb reprocessed the immunoSEQ multiplex PCR reads via MiXCR and lists one record per CDR3 protein. This sample has about 120,000 distinct CDR3 sequences, with roughly 94% found just once. V lost 0 bases and J lost 7, with 10 bases in between. The CDR3 runs to 14 residues. In germline, CDR1 is LGHNA, CDR2 YNFKEQ. Fulfillment of recently defined diagnostic criteria for definite or probable disease was shown by the patients with Susac syndrome. This chain uses TRBV4-2 with TRBJ1-5; possible D gene TRBD1, 5 bases. The receptor was isolated from a human donor with Susac syndrome. Sequencing was done on a sample of CD8+ T cells from PBMCs. CDR3 sequence reads: CASSQESGGQPQHF. CDR3 nucleotides: TGTGCCAGCAGCCAAGAAAGCGGGGGACAGCCCCAGCATTTT.